The subject of this entry is one T cell receptor beta chain. Time point defined: after neoadjuvant nivolumab, at surgical resection. Analysis of PBMCs was direct, with no culture step. Unmatched junction bases numbered 3, after V lost 6 bases and J lost 6 bases. CDR3 length: 14 amino acids. Germline V lookup: CDR1 SNHLY, CDR2 FYNNEI. The sample is drawn from a study of neoadjuvant anti-PD-1 for oral cavity cancer. In the study overall: Around day 43, patients without progression received a fourth nivolumab dose before surgery.

Six replicates per PBMC sample, mostly from 480 ng of genomic DNA. The assay was immunoSEQ multiplex PCR, and TCRdb's table has in-frame clones only and misses some. Of over 65,000 clones in the sample, 86% were seen once. The rearrangement links TRBV2 to TRBJ2-1, with 12 bases aligning to TRBD2. The sample was PBMCs, taken after nivolumab (anti-PD-1) treatment. This receptor was obtained from a person between 40 and 80 years old with oral cavity squamous cell carcinoma. CDR3 in amino acids: CASREGLAGNEQFF. The CDR3, as DNA: TGTGCCAGCAGAGAGGGACTAGCGGGCAATGAGCAGTTCTTC.